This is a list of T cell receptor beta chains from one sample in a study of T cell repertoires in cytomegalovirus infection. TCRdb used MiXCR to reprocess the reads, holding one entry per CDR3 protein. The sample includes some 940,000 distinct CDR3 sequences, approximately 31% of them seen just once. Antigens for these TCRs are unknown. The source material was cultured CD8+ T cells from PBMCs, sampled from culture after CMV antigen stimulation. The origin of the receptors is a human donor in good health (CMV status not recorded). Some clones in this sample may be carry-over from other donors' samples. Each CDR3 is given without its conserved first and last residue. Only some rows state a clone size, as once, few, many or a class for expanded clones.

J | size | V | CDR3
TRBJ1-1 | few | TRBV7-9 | ASSSAAGTVGF
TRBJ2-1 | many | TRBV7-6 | ASSLGSSPEQF
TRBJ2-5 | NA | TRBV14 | ASSLRTGGETQY
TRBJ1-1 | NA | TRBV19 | ASSMGVDTEAF
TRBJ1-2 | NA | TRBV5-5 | ASSEGQLLRGYT
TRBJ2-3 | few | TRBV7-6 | ASSRLQGGFSLDTQY
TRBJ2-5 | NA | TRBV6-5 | ASSFVGTGGETQY
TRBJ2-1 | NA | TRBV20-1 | SARDRTRDVNEQF
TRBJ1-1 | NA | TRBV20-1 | SARDQRGVQTEAY
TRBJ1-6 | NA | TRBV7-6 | ASSSRDMAGSALH
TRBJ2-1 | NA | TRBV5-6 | ASSLDRPSEQF
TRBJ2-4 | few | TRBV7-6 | ASTDPRVLAKNIQY
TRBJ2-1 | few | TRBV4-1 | ASSQDLAGGFYNEQF
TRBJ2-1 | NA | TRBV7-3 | ASSSTSGGPPGNEQF
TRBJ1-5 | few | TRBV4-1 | ASSLTAGNQPQH
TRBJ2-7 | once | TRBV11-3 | ASNQDPGVSYEQY
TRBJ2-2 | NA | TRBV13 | ASSLAHPGTSGVVTGELF
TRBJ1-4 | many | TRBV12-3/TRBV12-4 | ASSRMGQKNEKLF
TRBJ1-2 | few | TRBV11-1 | ASSPGSPYYGYT
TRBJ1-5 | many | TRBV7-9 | ASSSLNQPQH
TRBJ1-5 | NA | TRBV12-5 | ASARTSNQPQH
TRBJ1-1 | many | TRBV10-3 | AISEEGSVTEAF
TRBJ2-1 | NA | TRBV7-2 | ASSSPGGGANEQF
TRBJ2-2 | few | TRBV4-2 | ASRLSGAELF
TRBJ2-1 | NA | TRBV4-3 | ASSRSPSGGYDEQF
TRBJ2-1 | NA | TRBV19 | ASSIIGTGIKSYNEQF
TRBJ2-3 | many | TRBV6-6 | ASRHLRTSDDTQY
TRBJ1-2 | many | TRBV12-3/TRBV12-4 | ASSGDRGLYGYT
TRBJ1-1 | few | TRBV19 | ASSSPYGGDTEAF
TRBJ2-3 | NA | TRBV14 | ASSQGTTRTDTQY
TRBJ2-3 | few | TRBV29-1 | SVVEGLAGTTDTQY
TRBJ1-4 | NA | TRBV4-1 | ASSQGQGRFGTNEKLF
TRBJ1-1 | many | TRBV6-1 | AIWRDTEAF
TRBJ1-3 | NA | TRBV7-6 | ASSLDGLQRGNTIY
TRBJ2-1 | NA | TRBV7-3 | ASSPQGQGACEQF
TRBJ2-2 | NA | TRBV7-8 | ASTPSGRINTGELF
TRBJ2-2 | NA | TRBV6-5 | ASSSTVGGTGELF
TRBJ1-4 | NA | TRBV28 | ASSLRQGTPKLF
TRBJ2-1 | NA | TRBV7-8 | ASSLMQHYNEQF
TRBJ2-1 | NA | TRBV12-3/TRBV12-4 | ASSLPSHDEQF
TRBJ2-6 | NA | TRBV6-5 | ASSYFGGGANVLT
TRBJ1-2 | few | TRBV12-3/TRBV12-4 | ASSSAETNYGYT
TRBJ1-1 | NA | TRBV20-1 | SARLGTEAF
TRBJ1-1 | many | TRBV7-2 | ASNGPENTEAF
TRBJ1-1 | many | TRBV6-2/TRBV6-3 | ASSYPMGQIMNTEAF
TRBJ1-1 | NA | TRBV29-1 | SVEDPREAF
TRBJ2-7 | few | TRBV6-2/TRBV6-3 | ASSLGIYSYEQY
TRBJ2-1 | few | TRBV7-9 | ASSYPGGGPQGQF
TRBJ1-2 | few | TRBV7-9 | ASSSPTGEYGYT
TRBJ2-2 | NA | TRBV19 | ASSIPPTGKDGELF
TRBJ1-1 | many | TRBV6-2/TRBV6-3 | ASSPDTYEAF
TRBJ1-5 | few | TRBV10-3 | AIGGGAGGNQPQH